The T cell receptor beta chain under discussion was sequenced for a study of regulatory T cells in long-lasting Graves disease. General study results and limits: Between persistent patients, around 2,900 public clonotypes were shared, exceeding the roughly 1,000 shared between new patients.

Building of the TCR beta libraries involved iRepertoire HTBI primers and Arm-PCR of CDR3 regions. TCRdb itself ran the multiplex PCR reads through MiXCR, one entry per CDR3 protein. The sample carries a few hundred thousand distinct CDR3 sequences, roughly 20% recorded once. Time point noted: persistent/refractory GD, antithyroid drugs over 5 years with positive TRAb. After RNA was extracted from PBMCs, the TCR library was made from it. This clonotype was recorded at least ten times. Its antigen remains unknown. Germline V lookup: CDR1 PRHDT, CDR2 FYEKMQ (reference sequence). The V and J ends lost 3 bases and 5 bases, in that order; junction bases with no gene match: 6. The CDR3 runs 15 residues.

This clonotype originated in a woman aged 35 to 49 with Graves disease. Source: peripheral blood mononuclear cells (PBMCs), taken when the disease was refractory, from a patient treated with antithyroid drugs. This chain links TRBV13 with TRBJ2-5, with 10 nucleotides matching TRBD1. CDR3 in amino acids: CASSFRDRGVETQYF. CDR3 bases: TGTGCCAGCAGCTTCCGGGACAGGGGAGTTGAGACCCAGTACTTC.